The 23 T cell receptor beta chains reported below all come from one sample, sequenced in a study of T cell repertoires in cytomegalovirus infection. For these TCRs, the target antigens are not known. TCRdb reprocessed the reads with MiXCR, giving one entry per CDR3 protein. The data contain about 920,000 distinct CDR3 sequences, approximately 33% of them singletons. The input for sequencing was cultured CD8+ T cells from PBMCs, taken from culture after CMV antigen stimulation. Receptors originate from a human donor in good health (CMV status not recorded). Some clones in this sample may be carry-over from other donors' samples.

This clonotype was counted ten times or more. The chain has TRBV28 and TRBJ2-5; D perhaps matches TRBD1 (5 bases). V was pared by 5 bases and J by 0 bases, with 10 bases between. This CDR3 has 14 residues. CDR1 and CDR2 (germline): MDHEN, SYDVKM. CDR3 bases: TGTGCCAGCAGTCCCGGACACAACCAAGAGACCCAGTACTTC. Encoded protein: CASSPGHNQETQYF.

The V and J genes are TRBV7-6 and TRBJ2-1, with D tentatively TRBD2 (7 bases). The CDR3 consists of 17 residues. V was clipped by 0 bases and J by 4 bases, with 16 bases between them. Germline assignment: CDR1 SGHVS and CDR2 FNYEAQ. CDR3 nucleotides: TGTGCCAGCAGCTTAGCAGGGGGGGAGGGGGGATACAATGAGCAGTTCTTC. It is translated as CASSLAGGEGGYNEQFF.

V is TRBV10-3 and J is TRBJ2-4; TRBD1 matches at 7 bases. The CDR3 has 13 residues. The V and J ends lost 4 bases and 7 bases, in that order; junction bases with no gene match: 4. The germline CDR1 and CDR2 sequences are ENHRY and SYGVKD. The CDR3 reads CAISGAGGNIQYF. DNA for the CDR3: TGTGCCATCAGTGGGGCAGGGGGTAACATTCAGTACTTC.

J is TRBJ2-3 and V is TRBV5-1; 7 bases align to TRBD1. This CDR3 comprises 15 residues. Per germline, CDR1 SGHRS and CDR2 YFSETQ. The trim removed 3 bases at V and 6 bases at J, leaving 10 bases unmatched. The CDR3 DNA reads TGCGCCAGCAGCTCCGAGGGGGCCCTCCAGGATACGCAGTATTTT. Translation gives CASSSEGALQDTQYF.

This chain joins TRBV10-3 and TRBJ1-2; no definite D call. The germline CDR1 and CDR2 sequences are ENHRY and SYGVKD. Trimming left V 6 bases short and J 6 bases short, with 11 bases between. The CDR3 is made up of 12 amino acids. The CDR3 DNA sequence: TGTGCCATCAGGAGGGCAGATAATGGCTACACCTTC. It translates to CAIRRADNGYTF.

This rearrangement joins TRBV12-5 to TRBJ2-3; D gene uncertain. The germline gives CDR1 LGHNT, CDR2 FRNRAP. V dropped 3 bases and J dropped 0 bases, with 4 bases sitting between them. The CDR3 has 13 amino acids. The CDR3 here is CASGFHSTDTQYF. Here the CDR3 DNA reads TGTGCTAGTGGTTTCCATAGCACAGATACGCAGTATTTT.

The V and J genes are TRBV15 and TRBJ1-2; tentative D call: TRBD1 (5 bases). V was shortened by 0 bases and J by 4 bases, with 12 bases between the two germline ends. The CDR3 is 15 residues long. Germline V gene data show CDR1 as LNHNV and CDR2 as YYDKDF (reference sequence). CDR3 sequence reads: CATSRDSGAGYGYTF. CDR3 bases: TGTGCCACCAGCAGAGATAGCGGGGCCGGCTATGGCTACACCTTC. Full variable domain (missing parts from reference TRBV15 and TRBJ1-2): DAMVIQNPRYQVTQFGKPVTLSCSQTLNHNVMYWYQQKSSQAPKLLFHYYDKDFNNEADTPDNFQSRRPNTSFCFLDIRSPGLGDTAMYLCATSRDSGAGYGYTFGSGTRLTVV.

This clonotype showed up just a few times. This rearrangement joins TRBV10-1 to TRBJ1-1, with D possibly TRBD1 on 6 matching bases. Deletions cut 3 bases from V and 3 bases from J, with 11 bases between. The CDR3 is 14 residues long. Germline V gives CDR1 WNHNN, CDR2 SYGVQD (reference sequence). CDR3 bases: TGCGCCAGCAGTGACAGGGGCGGTGACACTGAAGCTTTCTTT. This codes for CASSDRGGDTEAFF.

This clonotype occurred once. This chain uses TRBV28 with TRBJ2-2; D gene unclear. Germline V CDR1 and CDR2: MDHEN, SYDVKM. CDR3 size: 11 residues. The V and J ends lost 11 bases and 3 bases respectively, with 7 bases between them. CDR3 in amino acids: CAVSDTGELFF. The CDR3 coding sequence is TGTGCCGTTTCTGACACCGGGGAGCTGTTTTTT.

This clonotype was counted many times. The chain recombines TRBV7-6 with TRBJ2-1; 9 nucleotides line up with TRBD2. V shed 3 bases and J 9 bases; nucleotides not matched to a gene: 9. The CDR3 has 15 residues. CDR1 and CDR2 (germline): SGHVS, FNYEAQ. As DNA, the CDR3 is TGTGCCAGCAGCTTTAGCGGGGGCCGGGATTTTGAGCAGTTCTTC. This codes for CASSFSGGRDFEQFF.

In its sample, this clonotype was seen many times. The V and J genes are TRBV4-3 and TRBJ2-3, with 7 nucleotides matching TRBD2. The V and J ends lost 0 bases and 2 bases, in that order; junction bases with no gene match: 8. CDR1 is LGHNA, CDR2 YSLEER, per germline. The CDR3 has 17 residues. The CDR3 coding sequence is TGCGCCAGCAGCCAAGAACTACTAGCGAGACCCACAGATACGCAGTATTTT. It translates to CASSQELLARPTDTQYF.

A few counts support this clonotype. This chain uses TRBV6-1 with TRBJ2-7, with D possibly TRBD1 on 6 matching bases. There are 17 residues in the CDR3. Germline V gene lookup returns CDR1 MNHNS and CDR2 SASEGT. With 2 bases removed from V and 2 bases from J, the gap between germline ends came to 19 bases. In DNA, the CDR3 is TGTGCCAGCAGTGAAAACAAAGGTCGGACAGCTCCCTACGAGCAGTACGTC. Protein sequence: CASSENKGRTAPYEQYV.

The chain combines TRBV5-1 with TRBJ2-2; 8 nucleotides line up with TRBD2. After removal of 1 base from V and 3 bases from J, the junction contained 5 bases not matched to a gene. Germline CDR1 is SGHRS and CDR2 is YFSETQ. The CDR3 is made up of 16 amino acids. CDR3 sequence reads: CASSLSTSGDTGELFF. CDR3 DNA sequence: TGCGCCAGCAGCTTGTCTACTAGCGGAGACACCGGGGAGCTGTTTTTT.

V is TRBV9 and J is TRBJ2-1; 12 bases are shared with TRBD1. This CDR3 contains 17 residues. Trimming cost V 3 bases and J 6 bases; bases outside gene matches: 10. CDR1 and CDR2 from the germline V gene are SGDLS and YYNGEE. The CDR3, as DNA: TGTGCCAGCAGCGCAACCCCAGGGACAGGGGGCCTCAATGAGCAGTTCTTC. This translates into CASSATPGTGGLNEQFF.

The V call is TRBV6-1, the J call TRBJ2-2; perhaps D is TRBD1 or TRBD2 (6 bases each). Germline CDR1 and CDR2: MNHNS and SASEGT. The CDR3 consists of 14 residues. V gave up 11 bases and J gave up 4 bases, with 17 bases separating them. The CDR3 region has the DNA TGTGCCGGACTTGGGGGGCCCGGCACCGGGGAGCTGTTTTTT. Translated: CAGLGGPGTGELFF.

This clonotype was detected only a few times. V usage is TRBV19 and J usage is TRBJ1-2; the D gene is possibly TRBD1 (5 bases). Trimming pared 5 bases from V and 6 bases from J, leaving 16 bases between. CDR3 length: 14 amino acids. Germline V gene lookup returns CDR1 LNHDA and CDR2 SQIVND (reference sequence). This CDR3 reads CASSLGPLWDGYTF. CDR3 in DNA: TGTGCCAGTAGTTTGGGACCTCTTTGGGATGGCTACACCTTC.

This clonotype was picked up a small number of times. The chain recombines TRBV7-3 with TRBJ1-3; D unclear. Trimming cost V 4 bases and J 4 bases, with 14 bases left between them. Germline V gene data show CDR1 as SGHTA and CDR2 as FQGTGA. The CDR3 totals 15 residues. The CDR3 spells CASSSRHDTGNTIYF. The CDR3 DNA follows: TGTGCCAGCAGCTCCAGACACGATACAGGAAACACCATATATTTT.

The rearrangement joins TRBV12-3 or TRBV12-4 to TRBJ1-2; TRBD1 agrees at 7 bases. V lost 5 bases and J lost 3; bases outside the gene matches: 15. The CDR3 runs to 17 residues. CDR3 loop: CASSLTLTGERDYGYTF. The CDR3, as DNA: TGTGCCAGCAGTCTCACCCTTACAGGGGAAAGGGACTATGGCTACACCTTC.

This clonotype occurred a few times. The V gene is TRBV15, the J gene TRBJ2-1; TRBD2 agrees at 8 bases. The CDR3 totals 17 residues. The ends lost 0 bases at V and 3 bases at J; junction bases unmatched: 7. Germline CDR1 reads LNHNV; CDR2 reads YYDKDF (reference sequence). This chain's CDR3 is CATSRESGRGGYNEQFF. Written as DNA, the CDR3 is TGTGCCACCAGCAGAGAGTCTGGACGGGGGGGCTACAATGAGCAGTTCTTC. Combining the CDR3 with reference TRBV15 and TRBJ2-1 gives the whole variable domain DAMVIQNPRYQVTQFGKPVTLSCSQTLNHNVMYWYQQKSSQAPKLLFHYYDKDFNNEADTPDNFQSRRPNTSFCFLDIRSPGLGDTAMYLCATSRESGRGGYNEQFFGPGTRLTVL.

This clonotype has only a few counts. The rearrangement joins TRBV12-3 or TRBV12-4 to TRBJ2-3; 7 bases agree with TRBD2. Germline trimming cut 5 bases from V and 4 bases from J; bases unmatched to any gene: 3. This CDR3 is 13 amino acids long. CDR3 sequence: CASSGRVSDTQYF. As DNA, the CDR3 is TGTGCCAGCAGTGGGAGGGTTTCAGATACGCAGTATTTT.

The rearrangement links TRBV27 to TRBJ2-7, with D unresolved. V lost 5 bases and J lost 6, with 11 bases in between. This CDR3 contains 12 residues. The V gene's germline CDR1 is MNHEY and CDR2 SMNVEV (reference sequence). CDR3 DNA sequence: TGTGCCAGCAGTATCCCCGGGCCCGAGCAGTACTTC. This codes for CASSIPGPEQYF.

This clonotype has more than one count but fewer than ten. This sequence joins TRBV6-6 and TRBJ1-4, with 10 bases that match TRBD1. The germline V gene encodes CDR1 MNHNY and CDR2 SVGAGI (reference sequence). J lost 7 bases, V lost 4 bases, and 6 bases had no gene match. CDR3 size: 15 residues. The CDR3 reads CASSFDRGRGEKLFF. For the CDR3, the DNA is TGTGCCAGCAGTTTCGACAGGGGGCGCGGTGAAAAACTGTTTTTT.

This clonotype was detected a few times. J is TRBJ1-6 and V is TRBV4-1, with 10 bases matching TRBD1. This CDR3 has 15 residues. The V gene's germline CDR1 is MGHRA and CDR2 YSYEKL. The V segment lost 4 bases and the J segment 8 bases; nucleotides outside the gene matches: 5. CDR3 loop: CASSLGTGDDSPLHF. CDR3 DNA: TGCGCCAGCAGCCTCGGGACAGGGGACGATTCACCCCTCCACTTT.